This T cell receptor beta chain was observed in a study of Graves' ophthalmopathy and Graves' hyperthyroidism. The table lists this clonotype with many counts. V gave up 4 bases and J gave up 6 bases, with 14 bases separating them. This CDR3 has 13 amino acids. The germline V gene encodes CDR1 SGHRS and CDR2 YFSETQ. Researchers took RNA transcripts and amplified TCR beta CDR3 regions from them. An initial RT-PCR round employing HTBI primers preceded a second-round multiplex PCR. Via MiXCR, TCRdb re-called the multiplex PCR reads, giving one row per CDR3 protein. The sample records 660,000 or so distinct CDR3 sequences, 35% to 45% being singletons.

The sample consisted of peripheral blood. The genes are TRBV5-1 and TRBJ2-7; perhaps TRBD1 as D (6 bases). The receptor's source is an adult man with Graves' ophthalmopathy. The CDR3 reads CASSTGPGLEQYF. As DNA, the CDR3 is TGCGCCAGCAGCACAGGGCCAGGCCTCGAGCAGTACTTC.